This TCR beta chain was identified in a study of blood T cells in healthy people across ages. A sample-barcoded 5' primer and a J-beta primer mix were used in a second PCR of about 7 to 11 cycles. TCRdb independently ran MiXCR on the 5' RACE reads; one entry per CDR3 protein. The table has 650,000 to 1,000,000 distinct CDR3 sequences, around 36% seen once; the top ten hold about an eighth. V shed 7 bases, J shed 6 bases, and the junction held 10 bases outside the gene matches. This CDR3 comprises 14 residues. Germline V gene data show CDR1 as SGHNT and CDR2 as YYREEE (reference sequence). The study recruited healthy Caucasian donors from Russia who were aged about 6 to 90.

This TCR was recovered from a man aged 18 to 30 in good health. Sequencing used blood. The V gene is TRBV5-4, the J gene TRBJ2-3, with 8 bases aligning to TRBD2. The CDR3 is CASGSNSGEDTQYF. CDR3 DNA sequence: TGTGCCAGCGGCTCGAATAGCGGGGAGGATACGCAGTATTTT.